The 8 T cell receptor beta chains given below trace back to one sample, sequenced in a study of T cell responses to AZD1222 COVID-19 vaccine. This table comes from immunoSEQ multiplex PCR, and its TCRdb copy is limited to in-frame clones, with some not included. The table lists about 140,000 clones, just under 95% of them singletons, with about 6.7% in the top ten. The sequenced sample was peripheral blood, obtained 28 days after the second AZD1222 dose. These receptors came from an adult who received the AZD1222 COVID-19 vaccine.

The chain is built from TRBV12-3 or TRBV12-4 and TRBJ2-1; D unclear. The CDR3 length is 11 residues. The V end was cut by 6 bases, the J end by 8 bases, with 8 bases between. CDR3 residues: CASRQIDEQFF. CDR3 DNA sequence: TGTGCCAGCAGACAAATTGATGAGCAGTTCTTC.

This chain links TRBV7-3 with TRBJ2-5; the match to TRBD1 covers 8 bases. CDR1 is SGHTA, CDR2 FQGTGA, per germline. Germline trimming cut 3 bases from V and 2 bases from J; bases unmatched to any gene: 2. There are 14 residues in the CDR3. The CDR3 DNA reads as TGTGCCAGCAGCTTCAGGGGGCCTCAAGAGACCCAGTACTTC. Translation: CASSFRGPQETQYF.

The rearrangement joins TRBV19 to TRBJ2-3, with D perhaps TRBD1 or TRBD2 (5 bases each). The V and J ends lost 4 bases and 3 bases respectively, with 14 bases between them. Germline values: CDR1 LNHDA, CDR2 SQIVND (reference sequence). CDR3 length: 15 amino acids. CDR3 in DNA: TGTGCCAGTAGTACTCAGGGAGTTTGGACAGATACGCAGTATTTT. Its translation: CASSTQGVWTDTQYF. Full variable domain (rest looked up from reference TRBV19 and TRBJ2-3): DGGITQSPKYLFRKEGQNVTLSCEQNLNHDAMYWYRQDPGQGLRLIYYSQIVNDFQKGDIAEGYSVSREKKESFPLTVTSAQKNPTAFYLCASSTQGVWTDTQYFGPGTRLTVL.

J is TRBJ2-3 and V is TRBV6-5, with TRBD2 matching over 10 bases. Germline V CDR1 and CDR2: MNHEY, SVGAGI. V lost 2 bases, J lost 8 bases, and 4 bases stayed unmatched. CDR3 length equals 14 residues. The DNA for the CDR3 is TGTGCCAGCAGTTACACCGCTAGCGGGGGTACGCAGTATTTT. Its protein is CASSYTASGGTQYF.

The J gene is TRBJ2-5, the V gene TRBV5-8; D ambiguous. The V gene's germline CDR1 is SGHTS and CDR2 YDEGEE. The CDR3 has 13 residues. V was pared by 2 bases and J by 5 bases, with 10 bases between. CDR3 DNA: TGTGCCAGCAGCTTTCAAGGGTTTGAGACCCAGTACTTC. This translates into CASSFQGFETQYF.

The rearrangement joins TRBV27 to TRBJ2-7, with D perhaps matching TRBD2 (7 bases). CDR1 is MNHEY, CDR2 SMNVEV, per germline (reference sequence). Deletions cut 3 bases from V and 2 bases from J, with 11 bases between. This CDR3 comprises 14 residues. The CDR3 DNA reads TGTGCCAGCAGTTTGGCGGGGGCTCCCTACGAGCAGTACTTC. Its translation: CASSLAGAPYEQYF.

The DNA for the CDR3 is TGTGCCAGCTCACCACAGGCACCGATAGACAGTAACTATGGCTACACCTTC. It yields the protein CASSPQAPIDSNYGYTF. This chain uses TRBV18 with TRBJ1-2, with D possibly TRBD1 on 5 matching bases. V was shortened by 1 base and J by 1 base, with 16 bases between the two germline ends. CDR3 length: 17 amino acids. Looked up from germline, CDR1 is KGHSH and CDR2 is LQKENI.

The rearrangement uses TRBV6-6 and TRBJ2-1; the D is unclear. Trimming shortened V by 4 bases and J by 10 bases, and 17 bases separated the two germline ends. This CDR3 is 14 amino acids long. The V gene's germline CDR1 is MNHNY and CDR2 SVGAGI (reference sequence). DNA of the CDR3: TGTGCCAGCAGTTCCCCCCCCATGATATCCGAGCAGTTCTTC. This sequence encodes CASSSPPMISEQFF.